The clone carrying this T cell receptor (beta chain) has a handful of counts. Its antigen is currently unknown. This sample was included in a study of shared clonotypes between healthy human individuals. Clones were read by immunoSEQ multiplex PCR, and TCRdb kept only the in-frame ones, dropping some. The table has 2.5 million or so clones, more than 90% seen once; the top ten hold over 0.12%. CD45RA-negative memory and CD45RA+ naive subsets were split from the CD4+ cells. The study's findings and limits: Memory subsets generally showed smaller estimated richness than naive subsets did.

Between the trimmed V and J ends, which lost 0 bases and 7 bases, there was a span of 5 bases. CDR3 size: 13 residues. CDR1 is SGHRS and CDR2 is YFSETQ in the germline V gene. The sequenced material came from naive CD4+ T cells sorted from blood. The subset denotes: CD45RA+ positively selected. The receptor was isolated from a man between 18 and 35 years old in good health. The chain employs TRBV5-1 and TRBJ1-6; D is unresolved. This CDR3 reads CASSLGVNSPLHF. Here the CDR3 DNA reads TGCGCCAGCAGCTTGGGGGTGAATTCACCCCTCCACTTT.